These 29 T cell receptor beta chains came from one sample sequenced in a study of blood T cell repertoires in COVID-19. Assay used: immunoSEQ multiplex PCR; TCRdb lists only in-frame clones, some missing. The table has over 150,000 clones, roughly 79% seen once. Sequencing was performed on peripheral blood. These receptors were taken from a woman between 70 and 85 years old with acute or convalescent COVID-19.

The genes are TRBV3-1 (or the pseudogene TRBV3-2) and TRBJ1-5; 9 positions match TRBD1. This CDR3 has 17 residues. Trimming at V came to 2 bases and at J to 3 bases, leaving 8 bases not matched to a gene. Germline V gene data show CDR1 as LGHDT and CDR2 as YNNKEL (reference sequence). Here the CDR3 DNA reads TGTGCCAGCAGCCAAAGCGGGACAGGGATTCCCAATCAGCCCCAGCATTTT. It encodes CASSQSGTGIPNQPQHF.

The J gene is TRBJ2-2, the V gene TRBV4-2; D gene ambiguous. The CDR3 contains 13 residues. Germline V gene sequence: CDR1 LGHNA, CDR2 YNFKEQ. V was trimmed by 1 base and J by 7 bases, leaving 7 bases between them. The CDR3 reads CASSQAEFGELFF. CDR3 bases: TGTGCCAGCAGCCAAGCAGAATTCGGGGAGCTGTTTTTT.

The chain links TRBV19 to TRBJ1-5; no clear D gene. CDR1 LNHDA and CDR2 SQIVND come from the germline V gene (reference sequence). V gave up 3 bases and J gave up 2 bases, with 8 bases separating them. CDR3 size: 14 residues. CDR3 in amino acids: CASSISGGNQPQHF. CDR3 nucleotides: TGTGCCAGTAGTATCTCAGGTGGCAATCAGCCCCAGCATTTT. Full variable domain (rest looked up from reference TRBV19 and TRBJ1-5): DGGITQSPKYLFRKEGQNVTLSCEQNLNHDAMYWYRQDPGQGLRLIYYSQIVNDFQKGDIAEGYSVSREKKESFPLTVTSAQKNPTAFYLCASSISGGNQPQHFGDGTRLSIL.

The chain uses TRBV6-5 and TRBJ2-1; 12 nucleotides match TRBD2. Germline assignment: CDR1 MNHEY and CDR2 SVGAGI. The junction had 9 bases not matched to a gene; V was cut back by 7 bases and J by 8 bases. CDR3 length: 15 residues. The chain's CDR3 is CASTNGLAGPYEQFF. DNA for the CDR3: TGTGCCAGCACCAACGGACTAGCGGGACCATATGAGCAGTTCTTC.

The chain combines TRBV19 with TRBJ2-1, with 10 nucleotides matching TRBD2. V trimming: 3 bases; J trimming: 4 bases; junction bases outside the gene matches: 9. CDR3 length: 17 residues. CDR1 is LNHDA and CDR2 is SQIVND in the germline V gene (reference sequence). DNA of the CDR3: TGTGCCAGTAGTATCCGGCCGGGACTAGCGATTTACAATGAGCAGTTCTTC. Translated, it gives CASSIRPGLAIYNEQFF.

The chain couples TRBV12-3 or TRBV12-4 to TRBJ2-2; weak D call: TRBD1 (6 bases). The CDR3 has 13 residues. The V end lost 6 bases, the J end lost 4 bases, and 9 bases lay between the germline ends. The CDR3 region is CASRYRVTGELFF. CDR3 DNA: TGTGCCAGCAGGTACAGGGTCACCGGGGAGCTGTTTTTT.

This chain joins TRBV29-1 and TRBJ2-4; 8 bases line up with TRBD1. V shed 2 bases and J 0 bases; nucleotides not matched to a gene: 15. Germline CDR1 SQVTM, CDR2 ANQGSEA. This CDR3 contains 19 residues. The CDR3 bases are TGCAGCGTTGAACTCAGGGGGCATGTAGGAATACTAGCCAAAAACATTCAGTACTTC. Its protein is CSVELRGHVGILAKNIQYF.

J is TRBJ2-4 and V is TRBV5-1; 8 positions agree with TRBD1. J was trimmed by 5 bases and V by 5 bases; bases with no gene match: 9. This CDR3 is built from 15 residues. Germline V lookup: CDR1 SGHRS, CDR2 YFSETQ. CDR3 residues: CASSSTGTGQNIQYF. CDR3 sequence (DNA): TGCGCCAGCAGTTCAACTGGGACAGGCCAAAACATTCAGTACTTC.

This chain joins TRBV20-1 and TRBJ2-1; D gene uncertain. Germline CDR1 and CDR2: DFQATT and SNEGSKA (reference sequence). This CDR3 has 11 amino acids. V was clipped by 3 bases and J by 7 bases, with 7 bases between them. The CDR3, as DNA: TGCAGTGCTAGCCACTGGAATGAGCAGTTCTTC. Encoded protein: CSASHWNEQFF.

The chain has TRBV13 and TRBJ2-1; 7 bases match TRBD1. Germline trimming cut 6 bases from V and 3 bases from J; bases unmatched to any gene: 8. The length of the CDR3 is 15 residues. Germline V lookup: CDR1 PRHDT, CDR2 FYEKMQ (reference sequence). The CDR3 protein is CASSSGTAVYNEQFF. In nucleotides, the CDR3 is TGTGCCAGCAGTTCCGGGACAGCCGTCTACAATGAGCAGTTCTTC. Full variable domain (rest looked up from reference TRBV13 and TRBJ2-1): AAGVIQSPRHLIKEKRETATLKCYPIPRHDTVYWYQQGPGQDPQFLISFYEKMQSDKGSIPDRFSAQQFSDYHSELNMSSLELGDSALYFCASSSGTAVYNEQFFGPGTRLTVL.

V and J are TRBV29-1 and TRBJ1-1; D is undetermined. Germline lookup yields CDR1 SQVTM and CDR2 ANQGSEA. V was shortened by 4 bases and J by 0 bases, with 15 bases between the two germline ends. The CDR3 loop spans 15 amino acids. The CDR3 region is CSVARPIIMNTEAFF. The DNA for the CDR3 is TGCAGCGTTGCTAGGCCGATAATCATGAACACTGAAGCTTTCTTT.

V and J are TRBV30 and TRBJ2-7; 8 positions match TRBD1. The V segment lost 5 bases and the J segment 0 bases; nucleotides outside the gene matches: 6. This CDR3 has 14 residues. Germline V gives CDR1 GTSNPN, CDR2 SVGIG (reference sequence). The CDR3, as DNA: TGTGCCTGGGCAACCGGGACAGGCTCCTACGAGCAGTACTTC. It specifies CAWATGTGSYEQYF.

The CDR3 loop is CASSQSRASGTSYNEQFF. CDR3 in DNA: TGCGCCAGCAGCCAAAGTAGGGCTAGCGGGACCTCCTACAATGAGCAGTTCTTC. The gene calls are TRBV4-1 and TRBJ2-1; TRBD2 aligns across 9 bases. The V gene's germline CDR1 is MGHRA and CDR2 YSYEKL. V gave up 2 bases and J gave up 0 bases; unmatched junction bases: 8. The CDR3 consists of 18 residues.

CDR3 amino acids: CASSVVAGSTDTQYF. DNA of the CDR3: TGTGCCAGCAGCGTAGTAGCGGGGAGCACAGATACGCAGTATTTT. This chain connects TRBV9 to TRBJ2-3; 8 bases align to TRBD2. V gave up 0 bases and J gave up 0 bases; unmatched junction bases: 0. Per the germline V gene, CDR1 is SGDLS and CDR2 is YYNGEE. The length of the CDR3 is 15 residues.

This rearrangement joins TRBV6-6 to TRBJ1-6, with TRBD1 matching 10 bases. The CDR3 spans 17 residues. CDR1 and CDR2 (germline): MNHNY, SVGAGI (reference sequence). The V segment lost 5 bases and the J segment 6 bases; nucleotides outside the gene matches: 10. The CDR3 loop reads CASSQFGTGDSNSPLHF. Here the CDR3 DNA reads TGTGCCAGCAGTCAATTCGGGACAGGGGATTCTAATTCACCCCTCCACTTT.

The V gene is TRBV19, the J gene TRBJ1-2; no definite D call. The CDR3 covers 13 residues. Trimming took 4 bases from V and 4 from J, leaving 10 bases between them. Germline V gene lookup returns CDR1 LNHDA and CDR2 SQIVND (reference sequence). CDR3 nucleotide sequence: TGTGCCAGTAGTAGTAGCATTACCTATGGCTACACCTTC. Encoded protein: CASSSSITYGYTF.

V usage is TRBV18 and J usage is TRBJ1-5; tentatively, D is TRBD1 (6 bases). The germline gives CDR1 KGHSH, CDR2 LQKENI. This CDR3 contains 15 residues. Trimming took 3 bases from V and 9 from J, leaving 18 bases between them. The CDR3 region is CASSPSTGVGVPQHF. In DNA, the CDR3 is TGTGCCAGCTCACCGTCGACAGGAGTTGGGGTGCCCCAGCATTTT.

This rearrangement joins TRBV30 to TRBJ2-1; D call uncertain. V lost 0 bases, J lost 3 bases, and 6 bases lay in between. There are 13 residues in the CDR3. The germline CDR1 and CDR2 sequences are GTSNPN and SVGIG (reference sequence). Written as DNA, the CDR3 is TGTGCCTGGAGTGTCGCCAGCTACAATGAGCAGTTCTTC. It yields the protein CAWSVASYNEQFF.

CDR3 sequence (DNA): TGTGCCAGCAGTGAAGCGCGGGAGTGGCGCAATGAGCAGTTCTTC. Protein: CASSEAREWRNEQFF. The chain carries TRBV2 and TRBJ2-1; 7 nucleotides align to TRBD2. Losses at the gene ends were 0 bases for V and 6 bases for J; bases not matched to a gene: 5. Looked up from germline, CDR1 is SNHLY and CDR2 is FYNNEI. The CDR3 consists of 15 residues.

The chain links TRBV6-5 to TRBJ1-2; D perhaps matches TRBD1 (5 bases). V lost 8 bases, J lost 2 bases, and 9 bases lay in between. Germline V CDR1 and CDR2: MNHEY, SVGAGI. The CDR3 loop spans 12 amino acids. DNA of the CDR3: TGTGCCAGCTATAGACAGAACTATGGCTACACCTTC. This encodes CASYRQNYGYTF.

This chain links TRBV6-6 with TRBJ2-7; 8 bases are shared with TRBD1. Germline V lookup: CDR1 MNHNY, CDR2 SVGAGI (reference sequence). J gave up 2 bases and V 7 bases, and 10 bases lay outside the gene matches. The CDR3 has 15 residues. The CDR3: CASKPIGTGPYEQYF. The CDR3 DNA reads TGTGCCAGCAAACCCATCGGGACAGGTCCCTACGAGCAGTACTTC.

Only one count was recorded for this clone. V and J are TRBV30 and TRBJ2-5; 8 positions agree with TRBD2. There are 13 residues in the CDR3. The ends lost 8 bases at V and 4 bases at J; junction bases unmatched: 9. Germline values: CDR1 GTSNPN, CDR2 SVGIG (reference sequence). The CDR3 nucleotides read TGTGCCACTTCAGCGGGAGTAGCAGAGACCCAGTACTTC. This encodes CATSAGVAETQYF.

The chain links TRBV5-6 to TRBJ2-1, with no clear D. The CDR3 totals 15 residues. V shed 4 bases and J shed 0 bases, with 11 bases lying between them. Germline V CDR1 and CDR2: SGHDT, YYEEEE. The CDR3 sequence is CASSPLVSSYNEQFF. The CDR3 DNA sequence: TGTGCCAGCAGCCCTCTTGTCTCCTCCTACAATGAGCAGTTCTTC.

The rearrangement joins TRBV7-9 to TRBJ2-1, with 8 bases aligning to TRBD1. With V trimmed by 1 base and J by 10 bases, 6 bases remained unmatched. The CDR3 is made up of 14 amino acids. Germline V gene sequence: CDR1 SEHNR, CDR2 FQNEAQ (reference sequence). The CDR3 spells CASSLGTTGGEQFF. The CDR3, as DNA: TGTGCCAGCAGCTTAGGGACTACAGGGGGGGAGCAGTTCTTC.

The J gene is TRBJ1-1, the V gene TRBV7-9, with 7 bases aligning to TRBD1. The germline V gene encodes CDR1 SEHNR and CDR2 FQNEAQ (reference sequence). This CDR3 spans 13 amino acids. The V gene end was trimmed by 3 bases and the J gene end by 8 bases; junction bases not matched to a gene: 6. The CDR3 here is CASSFQGEREAFF. DNA of the CDR3: TGTGCCAGCAGCTTCCAGGGGGAACGGGAAGCTTTCTTT.

V is TRBV6-5 and J is TRBJ1-3; D perhaps matches TRBD1 (5 bases). Germline V gene sequence: CDR1 MNHEY, CDR2 SVGAGI. V lost 5 bases and J 2 bases, leaving 13 bases between the germline ends. This CDR3 region has 15 residues. In DNA form, the CDR3 reads TGTGCCAGCAGTAAGGGGATGACAGCTGGAAACACCATATATTTT. Protein product: CASSKGMTAGNTIYF.

J is TRBJ1-6 and V is TRBV30; 10 nucleotides line up with TRBD1. With 2 bases clipped from V and 7 bases from J, the junction kept 2 bases outside the gene matches. CDR3 length: 14 amino acids. Germline V gives CDR1 GTSNPN, CDR2 SVGIG (reference sequence). The CDR3 sequence: CAWSRTGGNSPLHF. The CDR3, as DNA: TGTGCCTGGAGTAGGACAGGGGGGAATTCACCCCTCCACTTT.

The CDR3 is CASSKHRGRGSPLHF. In DNA form, the CDR3 reads TGTGCCAGCAGCAAACACAGGGGGAGAGGTTCACCCCTCCACTTT. The rearrangement uses TRBV5-8 and TRBJ1-6; TRBD1 matches 8 bases. J was trimmed by 9 bases and V by 4 bases; bases with no gene match: 9. The CDR3 contains 15 residues. Germline V gene lookup returns CDR1 SGHTS and CDR2 YDEGEE.

Points on this clone: Germline is not matched at one junction end, which may reflect a read error. The chain is built from TRBV20-1 and TRBJ2-3; tentative D call: TRBD1 (6 bases). CDR1 is DFQATT, CDR2 SNEGSKA, per germline (reference sequence). This CDR3 comprises 11 residues. The CDR3 here is CSTGFADTQYF. In DNA form, the CDR3 reads TGTAGTACAGGGTTTGCAGATACGCAGTATTTT.